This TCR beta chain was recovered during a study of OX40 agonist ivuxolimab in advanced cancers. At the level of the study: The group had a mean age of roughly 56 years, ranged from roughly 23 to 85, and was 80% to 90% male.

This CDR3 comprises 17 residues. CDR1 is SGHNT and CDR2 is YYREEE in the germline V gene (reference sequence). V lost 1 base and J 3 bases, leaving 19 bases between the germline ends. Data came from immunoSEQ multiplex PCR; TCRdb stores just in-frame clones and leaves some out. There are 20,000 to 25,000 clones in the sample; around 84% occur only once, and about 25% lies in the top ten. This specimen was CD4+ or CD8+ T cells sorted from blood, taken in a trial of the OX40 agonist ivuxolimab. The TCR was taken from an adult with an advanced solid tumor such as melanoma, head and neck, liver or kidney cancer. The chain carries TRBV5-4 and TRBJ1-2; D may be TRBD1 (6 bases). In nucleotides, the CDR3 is TGTGCCAGCAGCTTGTGGGCAGGGGCGAGAACGGACTATGGCTACACCTTC. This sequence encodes CASSLWAGARTDYGYTF. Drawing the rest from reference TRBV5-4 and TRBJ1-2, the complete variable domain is ETGVTQSPTHLIKTRGQQVTLRCSSQSGHNTVSWYQQALGQGPQFIFQYYREEENGRGNFPPRFSGLQFPNYSSELNVNALELDDSALYLCASSLWAGARTDYGYTFGSGTRLTVV.